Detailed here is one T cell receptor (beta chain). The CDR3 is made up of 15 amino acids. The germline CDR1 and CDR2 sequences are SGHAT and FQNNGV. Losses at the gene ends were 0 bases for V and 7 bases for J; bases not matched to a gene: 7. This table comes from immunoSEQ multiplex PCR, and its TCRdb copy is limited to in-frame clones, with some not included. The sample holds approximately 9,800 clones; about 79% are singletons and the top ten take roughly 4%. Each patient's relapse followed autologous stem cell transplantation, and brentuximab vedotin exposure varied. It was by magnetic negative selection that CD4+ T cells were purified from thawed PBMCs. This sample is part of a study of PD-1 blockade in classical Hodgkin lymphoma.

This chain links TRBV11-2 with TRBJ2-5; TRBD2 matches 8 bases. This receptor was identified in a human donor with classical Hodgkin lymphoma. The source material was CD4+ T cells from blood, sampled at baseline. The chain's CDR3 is CASSLDLAGSGTQYF. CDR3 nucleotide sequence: TGTGCCAGCAGCTTAGATCTAGCGGGTTCTGGGACCCAGTACTTC.